Listed below are T cell receptor beta chains from one sample, sequenced in a study of Ad26.COV2.S vaccination and SARS-CoV-2 variants. Only in-frame clones appear in the TCRdb table, and some are missing; sequencing was by immunoSEQ multiplex PCR. The sample includes around 400,000 clones, about 83% of them seen just once. The sample here was peripheral blood, taken in a trial of Ad26.COV2.S vaccine versus placebo. The receptor set was obtained from a person aged 18 to 59 who received the Ad26.COV2.S COVID-19 vaccine or a placebo. Each CDR3 is given with its conserved first and last residue. Fields, in order: D gene, clone size, V gene, J gene, CDR3 DNA, CDR3 protein. A D gene is named only where the DNA matches it firmly. Not every row has a clone size; where given, it reads once, few, many or a size class.

-	-	TRBV29-1	TRBJ1-1	TGCCTCCTAAGCCCTCCATTGAACACTGAAGCTTTCTTT	CLLSPPLNTEAFF
-	-	TRBV9	TRBJ1-1	TGTGCCAGCAGCGCCGGACTTACCTGGGGTGAAGCTTTCTTT	CASSAGLTWGEAFF
-	-	TRBV10-3	TRBJ2-1	TGTGCCATCAGTGAGAGTACATCCTACAATGAGCAGTTCTTC	CAISESTSYNEQFF
-	-	TRBV4-1	TRBJ2-2	TGCGCCAGCAGCCACTCTTTATTGCCGGGGAGCGGGGAGCTGTTTTTT	CASSHSLLPGSGELFF
TRBD1	-	TRBV12-3/TRBV12-4	TRBJ1-1	TGTGCCAGCAGGCTACAGGGGGGAGCTTTCTTT	CASRLQGGAFF
TRBD1	once	TRBV6-5	TRBJ2-1	TGTGCCAGCAGCGAGGACAGGGGTGGCTACAATGAGCAGTTCTTC	CASSEDRGGYNEQFF
-	-	TRBV6-5	TRBJ2-5	TGTGCCAGCCGGTCGACAGGCACCCCCCAAGAGACCCAGTACTTC	CASRSTGTPQETQYF
-	-	TRBV5-4	TRBJ1-1	TGTGCCAGCAGCTCCCAAAAGACAGAAATGAACACTGAAGCTTTCTTT	CASSSQKTEMNTEAFF
-	-	TRBV2	TRBJ1-1	TGTGCCAGCAACGGGGATAAAGGGACTGAAGCTTTCTTT	CASNGDKGTEAFF
-	-	TRBV7-9	TRBJ2-1	TGTGCCAGCAGCTTAGGTAGCAACAATGAGCAGTTCTTC	CASSLGSNNEQFF
-	-	TRBV6-2/TRBV6-3	TRBJ2-7	TGTGCCAGCAGTTCGACAGGTAATCCTTCCTTC	CASSSTGNPSF
TRBD2	-	TRBV30	TRBJ2-7	TGTGCCTGGACAGCGGGGGGCACCTCGTACGAGCAGTACTTC	CAWTAGGTSYEQYF
-	few	TRBV11-2	TRBJ1-1	TGTGCCAGCAGCTTCGGGGCGAACACTGAAGCTTTCTTT	CASSFGANTEAFF
TRBD1	-	TRBV18	TRBJ1-2	TGTGCCAGCTCACCCTCAGAGGACAGGGGTTGGGGCTACACCTTC	CASSPSEDRGWGYTF
-	-	TRBV19	TRBJ2-3	TGTGCCAGTAGTATGTCGGTGGCAGATACGCAGTATTTT	CASSMSVADTQYF
-	-	TRBV6-5	TRBJ1-2	TGTGCCAGCAGTTACGGTTCAGCTAACTATGGCTACACCTTC	CASSYGSANYGYTF
-	-	TRBV9	TRBJ2-7	TGTGCCAGCAGCGTAGTTGGGGAAGGCTACGAGCAGTACTTC	CASSVVGEGYEQYF
-	few	TRBV5-4	TRBJ2-2	TGTGCCAGCAGGTTCCTCGGGGGCACCGGGGAGCTGTTTTTT	CASRFLGGTGELFF
TRBD2	many	TRBV6-4	TRBJ2-1	TGTGCCAGCAGCAAAGACGGAGCGGGGGGGCACAATGAGCAGTTCTTC	CASSKDGAGGHNEQFF
TRBD2	-	TRBV7-2	TRBJ2-1	TGTGCCAGCAGCTTAATAGCGGGATATTACAATGAGCAGTTCTTC	CASSLIAGYYNEQFF
-	-	TRBV2	TRBJ2-1	TGTGCCACGGGAGTAACCTATGAGCAGTTCTTC	CATGVTYEQFF
-	-	TRBV11-2	TRBJ2-2	TGTGCCAGCAGCTCCCAGTCGGGGGCCTACGACGGGGAGCTGTTTTTT	CASSSQSGAYDGELFF
-	-	TRBV15	TRBJ2-6	TGTGCCACCAGCAGACTGGGGGGAACTGGGGCCAACGTCCTGACTTTC	CATSRLGGTGANVLTF
TRBD2	few	TRBV13	TRBJ2-1	TGTGCCAGCAGCCCCCGACTAGCGGGAGGCCTCCACAATGAGCAGTTCTTC	CASSPRLAGGLHNEQFF